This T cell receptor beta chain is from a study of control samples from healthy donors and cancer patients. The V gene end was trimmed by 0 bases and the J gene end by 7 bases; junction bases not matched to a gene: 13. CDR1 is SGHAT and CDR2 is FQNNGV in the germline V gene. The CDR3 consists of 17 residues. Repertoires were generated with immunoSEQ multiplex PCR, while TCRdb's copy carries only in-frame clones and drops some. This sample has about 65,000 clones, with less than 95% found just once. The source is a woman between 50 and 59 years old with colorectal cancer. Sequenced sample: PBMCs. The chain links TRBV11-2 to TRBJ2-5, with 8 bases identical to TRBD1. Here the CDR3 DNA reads TGTGCCAGCAGCTTAGATCGCGGGCAGGGGGCTCGCGGGACCCAGTACTTC. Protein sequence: CASSLDRGQGARGTQYF.